The 5 T cell receptor beta chains presented below share a single source sample, sequenced in a study of beta chain features in type 1 diabetes. All of the isolated RNA was reverse transcribed, so expressed TCRB transcripts were sequenced. Measured with immunoSEQ multiplex PCR; TCRdb has only the in-frame clones, and not every one. Of some 400,000 clones listed, about 15% are singletons. The specimen was naive CD4+ T cells from blood. The receptors originated from a woman aged 18-35 years in good health.

In its sample, this clone was seen a few times. The J gene is TRBJ2-1, the V gene TRBV11-3, with 7 bases lining up with TRBD2. Per germline, CDR1 SGHNT and CDR2 YENEEA. The J segment lost 3 bases and the V segment lost 0 bases, leaving 5 bases of the junction unmatched. This CDR3 has 16 residues. The CDR3, as DNA: TGTGCCAGCAGCTTAGATTCCCGGGAGGACTACAATGAGCAGTTCTTC. Its translation: CASSLDSREDYNEQFF.

J is TRBJ2-7 and V is TRBV30; 7 nucleotides match TRBD2. In germline, CDR1 is GTSNPN, CDR2 SVGIG (reference sequence). V lost 4 bases and J lost 6; bases outside the gene matches: 9. The CDR3 runs 13 residues. The CDR3 protein is CAWKRAGAGEQYF. CDR3 DNA sequence: TGTGCCTGGAAGAGGGCGGGAGCGGGCGAGCAGTACTTC.

There are a few counts of this clone. The chain joins TRBV19 to TRBJ2-3; perhaps TRBD1 as D (5 bases). The length of the CDR3 is 12 residues. Germline CDR1 reads LNHDA; CDR2 reads SQIVND (reference sequence). Trimming took off 5 bases at V and 11 bases at J, with 14 bases between the two ends. The CDR3 here is CASSFLLGEQYF. The DNA of the CDR3 is TGTGCCAGTAGTTTTTTGTTAGGGGAGCAGTATTTT.

The chain employs TRBV7-2 and TRBJ2-1, with 11 bases aligning to TRBD1. V shed 4 bases and J 5 bases; nucleotides not matched to a gene: 4. Germline V gives CDR1 SGHTA, CDR2 FQGNSA. This CDR3 has 15 residues. CDR3 region: CASSSGQGVNNEQFF. The CDR3, as DNA: TGTGCCAGCAGCTCGGGACAGGGGGTAAACAATGAGCAGTTCTTC.

This rearrangement joins TRBV7-9 to TRBJ2-3; D unclear. The germline V and J ends were trimmed by 0 bases and 2 bases, with 9 bases remaining between them. This CDR3 has 15 amino acids. CDR1 and CDR2 (germline): SEHNR, FQNEAQ (reference sequence). The CDR3 DNA reads TGTGCCAGCAGCTTAGCGGCCAGAATCACAGATACGCAGTATTTT. Translated: CASSLAARITDTQYF.